Reported below is one T cell receptor beta chain. What it binds is not known. TCRdb re-called the RT-PCR reads with MiXCR, one entry per CDR3 protein. Here the sample spans 560,000 or so distinct CDR3 sequences, approximately 7.1% being singletons. This specimen belongs to a study of response to subunit inactivated influenza vaccine. Points from the study as a whole: Seasonal influenza vaccination, on each occasion, was suggested by the authors to recruit few new T cells.

This CDR3 is 14 amino acids long. With 3 bases removed from V and 9 bases from J, the gap between germline ends came to 17 bases. The source is a man between 50 and 75 years old who received an inactivated influenza vaccine. V and J are TRBV12-3 or TRBV12-4 and TRBJ2-5, with a possible D match to TRBD1 (5 bases). Specimen: PBMCs from blood, collected less than 30 months after vaccination. The CDR3 region has the DNA TGTGCCAGCAGTTTTGGTGGGGCCCCTCCGTCCCAGTACTTC. Its translation: CASSFGGAPPSQYF.